This T cell receptor (beta chain) was recorded in a study of blood T cells in healthy people across ages. With regard to this clonotype: Antigen unknown.

A second PCR, run for about 7 to 11 cycles, used a sample-barcoded 5' primer plus a J-beta primer mix. Researchers report that a template-switch adaptor with 12 random nucleotides tagged each cDNA molecule. TCRdb re-derived calls from the 5' RACE reads in MiXCR, one entry per CDR3 protein. The sample shows 1.5 million to 2 million distinct CDR3 sequences, roughly 32% of them seen only once. Each sample used at least 6.5 million PBMCs. Whole-study results and caveats: Roughly linear age-related decline in beta diversity appeared, significant by age 40.

Losses at the gene ends were 5 bases for V and 3 bases for J; bases not matched to a gene: 10. Per germline, CDR1 MNHEY and CDR2 SMNVEV (reference sequence). The CDR3 runs to 15 residues. The chain joins TRBV27 to TRBJ2-7, with 7 positions matching TRBD2. Sample: blood. The sequence was obtained from a young woman in good health. CDR3: CASSARLAPNYEQYF. The CDR3 DNA reads as TGTGCCAGCAGTGCACGACTAGCCCCAAACTACGAGCAGTACTTC.